Listed here are 2 T cell receptor beta chains from one sample, sequenced in a study of blood T cell repertoires in COVID-19. Using immunoSEQ multiplex PCR, the repertoire was profiled, and TCRdb retains in-frame clones only, with some absent. The sample lists under 200,000 clones, 80% to 90% occurring once. The specimen was peripheral blood. These receptors were collected from a woman over 75 with COVID-19, enrolled during active disease.

This rearrangement joins TRBV19 to TRBJ1-1; 8 bases map to TRBD1. This CDR3 has 16 amino acids. V shed 6 bases and J 0 bases; nucleotides not matched to a gene: 9. The germline V gene has CDR1 LNHDA and CDR2 SQIVND (reference sequence). DNA of the CDR3: TGTGCCAGTAGCGACGGACAGGGACGTATGAACACTGAAGCTTTCTTT. Its protein product is CASSDGQGRMNTEAFF.

This clone was counted a few times. The V and J genes are TRBV6-5 and TRBJ2-7; D uncertain. There are 12 residues in the CDR3. Trimming stripped 6 bases from V and 2 bases from J, with 8 bases between. Germline V gene sequence: CDR1 MNHEY, CDR2 SVGAGI. CDR3 nucleotide sequence: TGTGCCAGCAGACACAGACCCTACGAGCAGTACTTC. Translated, it gives CASRHRPYEQYF.